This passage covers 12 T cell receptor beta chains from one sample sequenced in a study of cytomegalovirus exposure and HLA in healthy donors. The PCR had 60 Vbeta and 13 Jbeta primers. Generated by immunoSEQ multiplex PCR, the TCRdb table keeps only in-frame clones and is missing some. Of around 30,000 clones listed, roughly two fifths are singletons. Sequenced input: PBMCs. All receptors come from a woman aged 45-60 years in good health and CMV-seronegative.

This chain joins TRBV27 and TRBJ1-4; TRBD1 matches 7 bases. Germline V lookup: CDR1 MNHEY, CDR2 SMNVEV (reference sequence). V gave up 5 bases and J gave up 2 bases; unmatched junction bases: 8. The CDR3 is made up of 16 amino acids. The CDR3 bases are TGTGCCAGCAGTGAGGGGGCCGGCCGCACTAATGAAAAACTGTTTTTT. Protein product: CASSEGAGRTNEKLFF.

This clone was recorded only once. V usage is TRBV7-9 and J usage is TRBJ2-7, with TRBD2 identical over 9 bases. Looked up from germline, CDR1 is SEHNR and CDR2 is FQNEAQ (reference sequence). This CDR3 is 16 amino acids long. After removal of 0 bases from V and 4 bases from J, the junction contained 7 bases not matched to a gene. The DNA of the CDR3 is TGTGCCAGCAGCTTAGCGGCGGGGGGGTACTCATACGAGCAGTACTTC. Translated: CASSLAAGGYSYEQYF.

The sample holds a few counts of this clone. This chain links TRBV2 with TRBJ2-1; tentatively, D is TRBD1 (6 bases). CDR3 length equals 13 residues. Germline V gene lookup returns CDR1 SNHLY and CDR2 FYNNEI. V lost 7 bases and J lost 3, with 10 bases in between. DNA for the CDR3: TGTGCCAGCACACAGGGCCGCTACAATGAGCAGTTCTTC. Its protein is CASTQGRYNEQFF.

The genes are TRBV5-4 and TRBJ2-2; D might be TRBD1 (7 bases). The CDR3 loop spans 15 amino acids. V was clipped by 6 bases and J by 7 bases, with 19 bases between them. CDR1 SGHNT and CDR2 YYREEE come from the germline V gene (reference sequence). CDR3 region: CASTQGGTPGGELFF. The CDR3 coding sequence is TGTGCCAGCACCCAGGGGGGCACACCGGGCGGGGAGCTGTTTTTT.

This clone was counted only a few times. The CDR3 DNA follows: TGTGCCAGCAGCCGGAAGACAGCAACTAATGAAAAACTGTTTTTT. Protein: CASSRKTATNEKLFF. The V call is TRBV6-5, the J call TRBJ1-4, with D maybe TRBD1 (5 bases). Per germline, CDR1 MNHEY and CDR2 SVGAGI. Trimming removed 6 bases from V and 0 bases from J, with 11 bases in between. The CDR3 consists of 15 residues.

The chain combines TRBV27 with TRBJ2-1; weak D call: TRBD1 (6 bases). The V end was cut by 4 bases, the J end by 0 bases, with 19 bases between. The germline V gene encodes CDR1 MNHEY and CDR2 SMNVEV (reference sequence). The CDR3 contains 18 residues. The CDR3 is CASSSFEGGLSSYNEQFF. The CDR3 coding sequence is TGTGCCAGCAGTTCGTTTGAAGGGGGATTAAGCTCCTACAATGAGCAGTTCTTC.

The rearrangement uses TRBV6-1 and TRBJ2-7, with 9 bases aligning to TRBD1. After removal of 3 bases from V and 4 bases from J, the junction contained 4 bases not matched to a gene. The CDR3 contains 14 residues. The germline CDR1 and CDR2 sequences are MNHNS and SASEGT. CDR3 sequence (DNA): TGTGCCAGCAGTGAGTACAGGGGGCGATACGAGCAGTACTTC. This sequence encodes CASSEYRGRYEQYF.

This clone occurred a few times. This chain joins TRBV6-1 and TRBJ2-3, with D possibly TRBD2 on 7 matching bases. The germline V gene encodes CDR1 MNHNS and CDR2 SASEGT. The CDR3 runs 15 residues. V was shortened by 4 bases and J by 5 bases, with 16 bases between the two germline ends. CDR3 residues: CASSGDRGAQDTQYF. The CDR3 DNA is TGTGCCAGCAGTGGCGATCGGGGGGCACAAGATACGCAGTATTTT.

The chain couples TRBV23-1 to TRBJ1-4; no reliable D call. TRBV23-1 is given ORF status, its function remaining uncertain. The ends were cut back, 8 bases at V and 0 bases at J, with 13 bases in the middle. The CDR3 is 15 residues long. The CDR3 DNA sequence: TGCGCCAGCCGGGGAGGGCCTTCAACTAATGAAAAACTGTTTTTT. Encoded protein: CASRGGPSTNEKLFF.

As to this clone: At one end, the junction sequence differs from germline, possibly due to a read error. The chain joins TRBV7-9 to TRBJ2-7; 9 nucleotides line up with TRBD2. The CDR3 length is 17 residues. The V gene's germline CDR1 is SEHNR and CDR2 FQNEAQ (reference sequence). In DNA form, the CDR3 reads TGTTCCAGCAGTTATCGTAGCGGGAGCTCCCGCCCATACGAGCAGTACTTC. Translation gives CSSSYRSGSSRPYEQYF.

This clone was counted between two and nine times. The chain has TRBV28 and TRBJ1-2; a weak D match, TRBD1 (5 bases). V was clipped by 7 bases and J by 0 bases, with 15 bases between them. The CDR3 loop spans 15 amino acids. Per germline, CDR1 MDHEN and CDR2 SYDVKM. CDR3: CASTTGGGANYGYTF. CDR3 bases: TGTGCCAGCACCACGGGCGGGGGAGCTAACTATGGCTACACCTTC.

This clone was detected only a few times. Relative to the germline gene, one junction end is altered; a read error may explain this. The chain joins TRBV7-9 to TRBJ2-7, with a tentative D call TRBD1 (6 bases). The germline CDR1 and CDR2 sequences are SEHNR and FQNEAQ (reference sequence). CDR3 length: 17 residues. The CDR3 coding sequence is TGTTCCAGCAGCTTACCTCCCTTCCGGGACACCTCCTACGAGCAGTACTTC. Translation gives CSSSLPPFRDTSYEQYF. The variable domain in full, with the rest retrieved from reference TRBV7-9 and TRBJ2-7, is DTGVSQNPRHKITKRGQNVTFRCDPISEHNRLYWYRQTLGQGPEFLTYFQNEAQLEKSRLLSDRFSAERPKGSFSTLEIQRTEQGDSAMYLCSSSLPPFRDTSYEQYFGPGTRLTVT.